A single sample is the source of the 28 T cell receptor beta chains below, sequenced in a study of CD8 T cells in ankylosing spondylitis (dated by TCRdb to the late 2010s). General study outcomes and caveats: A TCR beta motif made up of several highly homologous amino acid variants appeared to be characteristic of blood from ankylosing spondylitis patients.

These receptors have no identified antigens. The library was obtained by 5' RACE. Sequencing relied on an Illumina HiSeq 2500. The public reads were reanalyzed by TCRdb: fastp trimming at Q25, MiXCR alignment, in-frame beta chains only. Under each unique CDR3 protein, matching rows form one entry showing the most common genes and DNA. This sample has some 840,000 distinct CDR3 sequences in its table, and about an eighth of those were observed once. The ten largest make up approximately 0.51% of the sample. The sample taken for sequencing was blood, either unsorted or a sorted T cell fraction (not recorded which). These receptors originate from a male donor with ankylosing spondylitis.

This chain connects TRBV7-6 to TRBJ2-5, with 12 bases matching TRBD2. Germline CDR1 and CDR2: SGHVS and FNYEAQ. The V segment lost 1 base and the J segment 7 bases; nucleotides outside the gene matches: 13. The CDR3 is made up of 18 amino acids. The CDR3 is CASSLVRRLAGAPVTQYF. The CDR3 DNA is TGTGCCAGCAGCTTAGTTCGCCGACTAGCGGGGGCTCCAGTGACCCAGTACTTC.

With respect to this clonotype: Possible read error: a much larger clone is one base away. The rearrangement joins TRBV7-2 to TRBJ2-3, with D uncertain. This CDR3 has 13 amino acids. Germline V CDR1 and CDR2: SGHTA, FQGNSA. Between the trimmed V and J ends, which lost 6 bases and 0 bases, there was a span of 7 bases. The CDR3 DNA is TGTGCCAGCAGGCCAGCGAGCACAGATACGCAGTATTTT. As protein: CASRPASTDTQYF.

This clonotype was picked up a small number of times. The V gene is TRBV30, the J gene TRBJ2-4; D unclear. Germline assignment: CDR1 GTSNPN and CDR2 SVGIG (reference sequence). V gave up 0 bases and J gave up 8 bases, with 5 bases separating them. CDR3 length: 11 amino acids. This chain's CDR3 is CAWSVSHIQYF. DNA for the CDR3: TGTGCCTGGAGTGTATCTCACATTCAGTACTTC. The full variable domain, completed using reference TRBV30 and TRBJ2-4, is SQTIHQWPATLVQPVGSPLSLECTVEGTSNPNLYWYRQAAGRGLQLLFYSVGIGQISSEVPQNLSASRPQDRQFILSSKKLLLSDSGFYLCAWSVSHIQYFGAGTRLSVL.

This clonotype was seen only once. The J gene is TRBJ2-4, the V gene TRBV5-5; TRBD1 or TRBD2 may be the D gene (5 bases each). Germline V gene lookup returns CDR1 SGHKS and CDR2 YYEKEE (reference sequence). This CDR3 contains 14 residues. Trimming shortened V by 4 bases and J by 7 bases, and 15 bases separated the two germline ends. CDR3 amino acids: CASSPFLRGNIQYF. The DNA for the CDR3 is TGTGCCAGCAGCCCCTTTTTGAGGGGCAACATTCAGTACTTC.

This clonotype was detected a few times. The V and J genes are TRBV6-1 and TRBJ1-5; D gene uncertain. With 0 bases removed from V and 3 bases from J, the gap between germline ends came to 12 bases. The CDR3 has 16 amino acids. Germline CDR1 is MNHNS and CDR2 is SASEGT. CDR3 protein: CASSEAPQNTNQPQHF. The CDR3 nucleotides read TGTGCCAGCAGTGAAGCGCCTCAGAATACCAATCAGCCCCAGCATTTT.

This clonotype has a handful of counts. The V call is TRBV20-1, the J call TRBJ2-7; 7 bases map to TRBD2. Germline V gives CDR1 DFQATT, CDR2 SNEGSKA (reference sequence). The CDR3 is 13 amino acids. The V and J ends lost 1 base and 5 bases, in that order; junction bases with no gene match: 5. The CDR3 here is CSARGGGTHEQYF. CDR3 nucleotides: TGCAGTGCTAGAGGGGGGGGGACCCACGAGCAGTACTTC.

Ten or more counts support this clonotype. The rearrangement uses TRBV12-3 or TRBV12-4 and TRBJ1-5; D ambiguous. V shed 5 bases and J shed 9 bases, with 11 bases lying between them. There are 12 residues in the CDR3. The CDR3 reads CASSQALGPQHF. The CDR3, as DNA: TGTGCCAGCAGTCAGGCCCTGGGGCCCCAGCATTTT.

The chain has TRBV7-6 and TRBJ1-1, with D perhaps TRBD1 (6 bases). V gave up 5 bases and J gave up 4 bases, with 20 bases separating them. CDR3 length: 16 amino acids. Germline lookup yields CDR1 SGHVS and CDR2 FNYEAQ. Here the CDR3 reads CASSPSGPGARTEAFF. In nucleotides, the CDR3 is TGTGCCAGCAGCCCATCCGGACCGGGGGCGCGCACTGAAGCTTTCTTT. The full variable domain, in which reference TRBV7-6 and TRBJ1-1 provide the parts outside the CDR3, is GAGVSQSPRYKVTKRGQDVALRCDPISGHVSLYWYRQALGQGPEFLTYFNYEAQQDKSGLPNDRFSAERPEGSISTLTIQRTEQRDSAMYRCASSPSGPGARTEAFFGQGTRLTVV.

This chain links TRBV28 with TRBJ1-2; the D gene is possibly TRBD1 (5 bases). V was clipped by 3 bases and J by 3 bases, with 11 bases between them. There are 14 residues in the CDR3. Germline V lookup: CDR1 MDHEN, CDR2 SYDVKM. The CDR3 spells CASSFIGADYGYTF. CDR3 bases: TGTGCCAGCAGTTTCATTGGGGCCGACTATGGCTACACCTTC.

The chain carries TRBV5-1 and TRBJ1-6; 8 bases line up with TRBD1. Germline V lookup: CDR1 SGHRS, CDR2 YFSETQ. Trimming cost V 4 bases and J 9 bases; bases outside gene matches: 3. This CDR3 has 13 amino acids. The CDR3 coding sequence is TGCGCCAGCAGCGACAGGGGAGGTTCACCCCTCCACTTT. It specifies CASSDRGGSPLHF.

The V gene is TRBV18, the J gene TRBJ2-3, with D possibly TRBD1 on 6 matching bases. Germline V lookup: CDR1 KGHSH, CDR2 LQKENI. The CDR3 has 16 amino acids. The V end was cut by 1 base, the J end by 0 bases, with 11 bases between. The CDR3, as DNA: TGTGCCAGCTCACCACGACAGGCGATTAGCACAGATACGCAGTATTTT. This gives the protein CASSPRQAISTDTQYF.

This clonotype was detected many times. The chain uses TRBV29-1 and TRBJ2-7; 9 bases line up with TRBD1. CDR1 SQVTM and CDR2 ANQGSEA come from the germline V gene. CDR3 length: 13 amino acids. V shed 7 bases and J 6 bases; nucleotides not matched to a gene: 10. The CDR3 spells CSAVPDRGSEQYF. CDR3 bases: TGCAGCGCCGTACCGGACAGGGGCTCCGAGCAGTACTTC.

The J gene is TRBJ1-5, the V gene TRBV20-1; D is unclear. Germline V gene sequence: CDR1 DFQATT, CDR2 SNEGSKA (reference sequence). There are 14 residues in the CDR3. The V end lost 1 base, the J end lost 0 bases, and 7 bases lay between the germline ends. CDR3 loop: CSARGLLSNQPQHF. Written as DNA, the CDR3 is TGCAGTGCTAGAGGACTCCTTAGCAATCAGCCCCAGCATTTT.

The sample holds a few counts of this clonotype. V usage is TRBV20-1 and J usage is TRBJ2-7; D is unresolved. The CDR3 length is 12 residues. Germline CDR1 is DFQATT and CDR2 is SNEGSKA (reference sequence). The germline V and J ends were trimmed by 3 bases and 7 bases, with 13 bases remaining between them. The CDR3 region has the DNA TGCAGTGCTAGTCGTTCACCGCGGGAGCAGTACTTC. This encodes CSASRSPREQYF.

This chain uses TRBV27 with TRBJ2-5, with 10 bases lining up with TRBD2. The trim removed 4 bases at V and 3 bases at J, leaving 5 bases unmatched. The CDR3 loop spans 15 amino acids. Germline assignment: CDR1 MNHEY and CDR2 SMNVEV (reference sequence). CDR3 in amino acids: CASSSPGLAKETQYF. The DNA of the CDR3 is TGTGCCAGCAGTTCCCCGGGACTAGCGAAAGAGACCCAGTACTTC.

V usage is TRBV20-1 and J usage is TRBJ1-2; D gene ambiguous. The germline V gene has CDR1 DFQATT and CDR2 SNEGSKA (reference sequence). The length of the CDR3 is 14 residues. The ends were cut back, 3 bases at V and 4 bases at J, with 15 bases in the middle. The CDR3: CSASASHLLYGYTF. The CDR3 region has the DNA TGCAGTGCTAGCGCCTCTCACCTTCTCTATGGCTACACCTTC.

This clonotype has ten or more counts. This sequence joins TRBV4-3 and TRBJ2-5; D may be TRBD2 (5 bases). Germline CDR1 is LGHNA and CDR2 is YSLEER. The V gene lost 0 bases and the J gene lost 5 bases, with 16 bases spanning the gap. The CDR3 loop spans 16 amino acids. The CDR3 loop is CASSQEGMVEAETQYF. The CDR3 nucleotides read TGCGCCAGCAGCCAAGAGGGGATGGTGGAGGCGGAGACCCAGTACTTC.

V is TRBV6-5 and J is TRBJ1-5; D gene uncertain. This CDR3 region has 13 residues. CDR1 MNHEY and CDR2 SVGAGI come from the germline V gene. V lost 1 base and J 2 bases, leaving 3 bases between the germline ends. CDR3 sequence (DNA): TGTGCCAGCAGTTACTTAGGCAATCAGCCCCAGCATTTT. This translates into CASSYLGNQPQHF.

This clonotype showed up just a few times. The CDR3 protein is CASSLSPGQKQFF. Written as DNA, the CDR3 is TGTGCCAGCAGTTTGTCTCCGGGACAGAAGCAGTTCTTC. The chain couples TRBV28 to TRBJ2-1; 7 nucleotides agree with TRBD1. The CDR3 loop spans 13 amino acids. After removal of 3 bases from V and 11 bases from J, the junction contained 7 bases not matched to a gene. Germline CDR1 reads MDHEN; CDR2 reads SYDVKM.

Here the CDR3 DNA reads TGCAGTGCTAGGGGGGGGTTTTACAATGAGCAGTTCTTC. Encoded protein: CSARGGFYNEQFF. The V and J genes are TRBV20-1 and TRBJ2-1; 7 positions match TRBD2. The ends lost 3 bases at V and 4 bases at J; junction bases unmatched: 3. The CDR3 contains 13 residues. The germline gives CDR1 DFQATT, CDR2 SNEGSKA (reference sequence).

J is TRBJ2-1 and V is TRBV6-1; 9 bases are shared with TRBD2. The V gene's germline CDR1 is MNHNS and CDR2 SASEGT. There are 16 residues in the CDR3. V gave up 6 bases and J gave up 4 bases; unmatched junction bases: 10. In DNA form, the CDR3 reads TGTGCCAGCAGGGCAGCAAGCGGGGGGCCATACAATGAGCAGTTCTTC. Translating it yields CASRAASGGPYNEQFF.

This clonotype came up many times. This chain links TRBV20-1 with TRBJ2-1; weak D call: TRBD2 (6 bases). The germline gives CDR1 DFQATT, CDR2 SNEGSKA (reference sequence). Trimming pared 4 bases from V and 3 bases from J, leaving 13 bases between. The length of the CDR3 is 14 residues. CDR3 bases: TGCAGTGCTAAACGGGAGTTGCTCTACAATGAGCAGTTCTTC. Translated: CSAKRELLYNEQFF.

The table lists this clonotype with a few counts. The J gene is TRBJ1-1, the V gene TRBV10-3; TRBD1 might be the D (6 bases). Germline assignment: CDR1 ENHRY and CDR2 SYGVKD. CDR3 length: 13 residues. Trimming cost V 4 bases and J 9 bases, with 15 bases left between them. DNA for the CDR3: TGTGCCATCAGTGGATCCCGACAGGATAAAGCTTTCTTT. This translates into CAISGSRQDKAFF.

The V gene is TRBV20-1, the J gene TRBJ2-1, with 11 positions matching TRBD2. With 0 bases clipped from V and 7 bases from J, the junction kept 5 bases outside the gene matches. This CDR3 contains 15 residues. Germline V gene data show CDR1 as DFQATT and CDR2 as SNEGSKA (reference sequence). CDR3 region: CSARERTSGRNEQFF. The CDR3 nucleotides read TGCAGTGCTAGAGAACGGACTAGCGGGCGGAATGAGCAGTTCTTC.

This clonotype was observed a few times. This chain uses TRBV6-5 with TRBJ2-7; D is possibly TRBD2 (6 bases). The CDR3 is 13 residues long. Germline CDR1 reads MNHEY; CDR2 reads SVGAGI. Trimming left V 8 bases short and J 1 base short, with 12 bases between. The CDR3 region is CASRFGGSYEQYF. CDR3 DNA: TGTGCCAGCCGTTTCGGGGGTTCCTACGAGCAGTACTTC.

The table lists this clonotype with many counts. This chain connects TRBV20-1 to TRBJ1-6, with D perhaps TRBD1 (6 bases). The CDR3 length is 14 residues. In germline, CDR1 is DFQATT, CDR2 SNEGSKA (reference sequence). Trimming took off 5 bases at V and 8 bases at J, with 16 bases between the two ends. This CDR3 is CSAGEQGRHSPLHF. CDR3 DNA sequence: TGCAGTGCTGGGGAACAGGGTCGGCATTCACCCCTCCACTTT.

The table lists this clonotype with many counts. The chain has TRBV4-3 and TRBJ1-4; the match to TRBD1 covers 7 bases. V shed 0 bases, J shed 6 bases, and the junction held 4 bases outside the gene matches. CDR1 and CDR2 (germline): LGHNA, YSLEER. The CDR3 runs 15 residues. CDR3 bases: TGCGCCAGCAGCCAAGAGCGGGACAGAGATGAAAAACTGTTTTTT. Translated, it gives CASSQERDRDEKLFF.

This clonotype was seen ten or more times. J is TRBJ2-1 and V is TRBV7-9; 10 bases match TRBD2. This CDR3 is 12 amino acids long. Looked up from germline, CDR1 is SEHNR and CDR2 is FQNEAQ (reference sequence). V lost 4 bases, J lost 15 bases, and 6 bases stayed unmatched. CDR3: CASSSYSGRMFF. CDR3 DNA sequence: TGTGCCAGCAGCTCCTATAGCGGGAGGATGTTCTTC.